One and the same sample provided the 29 T cell receptor beta chains below, sequenced in a study of blood T cells in healthy people across ages. With a J-beta primer mix and a sample-barcoded 5' primer, a second PCR ran about 7 to 11 cycles. TCRdb redid the calling of the 5' RACE reads with MiXCR, one entry per CDR3 protein. The sample comprises some 1.8 million distinct CDR3 sequences, 30% to 40% of which are singletons, and 20% to 25% rests with the top ten. The specimen was blood. These receptors were collected from a human donor in good health.

The genes are TRBV7-3 and TRBJ1-1, with D hard to call. Germline V gene data show CDR1 as SGHTA and CDR2 as FQGTGA. This CDR3 comprises 14 residues. V was shortened by 2 bases and J by 0 bases, with 7 bases between the two germline ends. The CDR3 bases are TGTGCCAGCAGCTTAGAACCCTTGAACACTGAAGCTTTCTTT. Amino acids: CASSLEPLNTEAFF.

This chain connects TRBV5-6 to TRBJ2-1, with D possibly TRBD2 on 5 matching bases. Germline V gives CDR1 SGHDT, CDR2 YYEEEE. V gave up 0 bases and J gave up 3 bases, with 16 bases separating them. This CDR3 region has 17 residues. CDR3 loop: CASSLGAGPANYNEQFF. In DNA, the CDR3 is TGTGCCAGCAGCTTGGGGGCGGGCCCGGCCAACTACAATGAGCAGTTCTTC.

The V gene is TRBV28, the J gene TRBJ2-5; D gene ambiguous. Germline loops: CDR1 MDHEN, CDR2 SYDVKM. This CDR3 has 12 residues. V was shortened by 6 bases and J by 7 bases, with 12 bases between the two germline ends. In DNA form, the CDR3 reads TGTGCCAGCAGAAGGACCGCTTCGACCCAGTACTTC. As protein: CASRRTASTQYF.

Ten or more counts support this clonotype. The J gene is TRBJ2-7, the V gene TRBV29-1; tentatively, D is TRBD1 (6 bases). This CDR3 region has 13 residues. Per germline, CDR1 SQVTM and CDR2 ANQGSEA. With 6 bases removed from V and 3 bases from J, the gap between germline ends came to 15 bases. The CDR3 DNA reads as TGCAGCGTAGAGTACAGGGAAGGCTACGAGCAGTACTTC. It specifies CSVEYREGYEQYF.

This clonotype was counted a few times. A read error may produce the germline difference seen at one junction end. The chain carries TRBV20-1 and TRBJ1-1; D is unresolved. CDR1 and CDR2 (germline): DFQATT, SNEGSKA (reference sequence). The CDR3 runs to 14 residues. In nucleotides, the CDR3 is TGCAGTGCTAGTTTGTGGGGAAAAGACACTGAAGCCTTCTTT. It translates to CSASLWGKDTEAFF.

This clonotype was observed a few times. CDR3 in amino acids: CASRNRQGVTDTQYF. The CDR3 nucleotides read TGTGCCAGCAGGAACCGGCAGGGGGTCACAGATACGCAGTATTTT. V gene TRBV6-2 or TRBV6-3 combines with J gene TRBJ2-3; TRBD1 agrees at 7 bases. V lost 6 bases to trimming and J lost 2 bases; unmatched junction nucleotides: 8. Germline V CDR1 and CDR2: MNHEY, SVGEGT. The CDR3 is made up of 15 amino acids.

The sample holds many counts of this clonotype. The chain is built from TRBV20-1 and TRBJ2-5; possible D gene TRBD2, 5 bases. Trimming shortened V by 6 bases and J by 1 base, and 12 bases separated the two germline ends. The CDR3 sequence is 13 residues long. Germline values: CDR1 DFQATT, CDR2 SNEGSKA (reference sequence). Written as DNA, the CDR3 is TGCAGTGCGGACGGGGAGAGCCAAGAGACCCAGTACTTC. Residues: CSADGESQETQYF.

The V and J genes are TRBV6-1 and TRBJ2-1, with TRBD2 identical over 14 bases. V was clipped by 5 bases and J by 9 bases; unmatched bases: 9. Germline CDR1 and CDR2: MNHNS and SASEGT. The CDR3 consists of 16 residues. CDR3: CASSLPTSGGASEQFF. DNA for the CDR3: TGTGCCAGCAGTCTCCCGACTAGCGGGGGGGCCAGTGAGCAGTTCTTC.

The chain recombines TRBV20-1 with TRBJ2-7, with TRBD1 identical over 10 bases. Germline V lookup: CDR1 DFQATT, CDR2 SNEGSKA (reference sequence). This CDR3 comprises 15 residues. V lost 2 bases to trimming and J lost 6 bases; unmatched junction nucleotides: 10. The CDR3 coding sequence is TGCAGTGCTAGATTACCCGGGACAGGGGTGCGCGAGCAGTACTTC. Protein: CSARLPGTGVREQYF.

This clonotype was detected only a few times. The DNA for the CDR3 is TGTGCCATCAGTGAGCCAACAGGGGGTTCCTACGAGCAGTACTTC. Residues: CAISEPTGGSYEQYF. This sequence joins TRBV10-3 and TRBJ2-7, with 8 bases that match TRBD1. CDR3 length equals 15 residues. Germline values: CDR1 ENHRY, CDR2 SYGVKD. The J segment lost 1 base and the V segment lost 2 bases, leaving 4 bases of the junction unmatched.

The CDR3 protein is CASSPVGSSSYEQYF. For the CDR3, the DNA is TGTGCCAGCTCACCGGTGGGGTCCTCTTCCTACGAGCAGTACTTC. V and J are TRBV18 and TRBJ2-7; D gene uncertain. V was cut by 3 bases and J by 1 base, with 13 bases left in between. Germline assignment: CDR1 KGHSH and CDR2 LQKENI. The CDR3 extends over 15 amino acids.

The chain recombines TRBV28 with TRBJ2-7, with 8 positions matching TRBD1. CDR1 and CDR2 (germline): MDHEN, SYDVKM. J was trimmed by 4 bases and V by 3 bases; bases with no gene match: 5. The CDR3 spans 14 residues. CDR3 in amino acids: CASSFFGQGYEQYF. The CDR3 region has the DNA TGTGCCAGCAGTTTTTTCGGACAGGGTTACGAGCAGTACTTC.

This chain joins TRBV12-3 or TRBV12-4 and TRBJ2-1; 8 nucleotides agree with TRBD2. The CDR3 covers 16 residues. The V and J ends lost 6 bases and 4 bases, in that order; junction bases with no gene match: 11. The CDR3 DNA follows: TGTGCCAGCAGACCCCACGGGGGGGCGGGTTACAATGAGCAGTTCTTC. This encodes CASRPHGGAGYNEQFF.

The gene calls are TRBV12-3 or TRBV12-4 and TRBJ2-1; D might be TRBD2 (5 bases). The V end was cut by 8 bases, the J end by 8 bases, with 16 bases between. This CDR3 has 13 residues. The DNA for the CDR3 is TGTGCCAGCGGGAGCCCAGGCCGCTATGAGCAGTTCTTC. Protein: CASGSPGRYEQFF.

The rearrangement joins TRBV6-6 to TRBJ2-3; 7 bases are a match to TRBD1. V shed 6 bases, J shed 5 bases, and the junction held 8 bases outside the gene matches. The germline gives CDR1 MNHNY, CDR2 SVGAGI (reference sequence). The CDR3 is 14 amino acids. CDR3 nucleotide sequence: TGTGCCAGCAGCACTGGACAGGTATTAGATACGCAGTATTTT. Translating it yields CASSTGQVLDTQYF.

In its sample, this clonotype was seen a few times. The CDR3 region is CSVRRQGVSTDTQYF. The CDR3 DNA reads TGCAGTGTACGCCGACAGGGGGTGAGCACAGATACGCAGTATTTT. The chain links TRBV20-1 to TRBJ2-3, with 9 bases matching TRBD1. Germline CDR1 DFQATT, CDR2 SNEGSKA (reference sequence). There are 15 residues in the CDR3. With V trimmed by 7 bases and J by 0 bases, 8 bases remained unmatched.

The chain employs TRBV6-4 and TRBJ2-3; D remains unclear. CDR1 is MRHNA, CDR2 SNTAGT, per germline. The CDR3 spans 13 residues. Trimming took off 6 bases at V and 2 bases at J, with 9 bases between the two ends. CDR3 sequence reads: CASRGSNTDTQYF. The CDR3 DNA sequence: TGTGCCAGCAGGGGGTCTAACACAGATACGCAGTATTTT.

The chain recombines TRBV5-1 with TRBJ1-2; D remains unclear. From germline, CDR1 is SGHRS and CDR2 YFSETQ. Trimming took off 0 bases at V and 4 bases at J, with 13 bases between the two ends. This CDR3 spans 15 amino acids. CDR3 in DNA: TGCGCCAGCAGCTTGGATGCCCGCGGGAGCTATGGCTACACCTTC. This translates into CASSLDARGSYGYTF.

In its sample, this clonotype was seen many times. The rearrangement uses TRBV20-1 and TRBJ1-6; 7 nucleotides align to TRBD1. CDR1 and CDR2 (germline): DFQATT, SNEGSKA (reference sequence). V lost 0 bases, J lost 7 bases, and 12 bases stayed unmatched. The CDR3 sequence is 17 residues long. The CDR3 loop is CSARDSGSGTENSPLHF. CDR3 coding DNA: TGCAGTGCTAGAGATTCGGGGTCAGGGACAGAAAATTCACCCCTCCACTTT.

This clonotype came up a few times. V is TRBV15 and J is TRBJ1-1; no clear D. The CDR3 loop spans 17 amino acids. V lost 2 bases and J lost 0, with 16 bases in between. Per the germline V gene, CDR1 is LNHNV and CDR2 is YYDKDF (reference sequence). CDR3 nucleotide sequence: TGTGCCACCAGCAGATCCCTCAATTTGGAGATGAACACTGAAGCTTTCTTT. It is translated as CATSRSLNLEMNTEAFF.

This clonotype was seen a single time. The rearrangement joins TRBV10-3 to TRBJ2-7; maybe TRBD1 (5 bases). Germline CDR1 ENHRY, CDR2 SYGVKD. The V gene lost 6 bases and the J gene lost 2 bases, with 14 bases spanning the gap. CDR3 size: 14 residues. The CDR3 sequence is CAIRDGHRTYEQYF. The CDR3 DNA follows: TGTGCCATCAGGGATGGACACAGAACCTACGAGCAGTACTTC.

This clonotype was found a few times. The rearrangement joins TRBV12-3 or TRBV12-4 to TRBJ1-3, with 7 positions matching TRBD1. The CDR3 loop spans 16 amino acids. The trim removed 6 bases at V and 0 bases at J, leaving 8 bases unmatched. CDR3 in DNA: TGTGCCAGCAGCCCCAGGGGGGGGAGCTCTGGAAACACCATATATTTT. This codes for CASSPRGGSSGNTIYF.

The V call is TRBV9, the J call TRBJ2-4; D is unresolved. Trimming stripped 6 bases from V and 7 bases from J, with 11 bases between. From germline, CDR1 is SGDLS and CDR2 YYNGEE. This CDR3 spans 12 amino acids. The CDR3 region has the DNA TGTGCCAGCATCCGAGGACGGAACATTCAGTACTTC. Its protein product is CASIRGRNIQYF. Full variable domain (remainder filled in from reference TRBV9 and TRBJ2-4): DSGVTQTPKHLITATGQRVTLRCSPRSGDLSVYWYQQSLDQGLQFLIQYYNGEERAKGNILERFSAQQFPDLHSELNLSSLELGDSALYFCASIRGRNIQYFGAGTRLSVL.

On this clonotype: This may be a read error, as it is one base from a much larger clone. The chain joins TRBV29-1 to TRBJ2-1, with a weak D call TRBD1 (6 bases). CDR1 is SQVTM, CDR2 ANQGSEA, per germline. CDR3 length: 11 residues. CDR3 nucleotide sequence: TGCAGCGTTGGAGGGGACAATGAGCGGTTCTTC. This encodes CSVGGDNERFF.

The table lists this clonotype with a few counts. The V call is TRBV24-1, the J call TRBJ2-5; 10 bases map to TRBD1. This CDR3 spans 14 amino acids. CDR1 and CDR2 from the germline V gene are KGHDR and SFDVKD. V lost 4 bases, J lost 5 bases, and 3 bases stayed unmatched. The CDR3 DNA is TGTGCCACCAGTGACCTGGGACAGGGGGAGACCCAGTACTTC. Its translation: CATSDLGQGETQYF.

The J gene is TRBJ2-1, the V gene TRBV2; TRBD2 aligns across 7 bases. The CDR3 is made up of 16 amino acids. Germline CDR1 SNHLY, CDR2 FYNNEI. Trimming took 10 bases from V and 6 from J; bases not matched to a gene: 18. CDR3 sequence reads: CATTSIQRGAPNEQFF. The DNA of the CDR3 is TGTGCCACCACCTCTATCCAGCGGGGCGCCCCCAATGAGCAGTTCTTC. The whole variable domain, filled in from reference TRBV2 and TRBJ2-1, reads EPEVTQTPSHQVTQMGQEVILRCVPISNHLYFYWYRQILGQKVEFLVSFYNNEISEKSEIFDDQFSVERPDGSNFTLKIRSTKLEDSAMYFCATTSIQRGAPNEQFFGPGTRLTVL.

The chain joins TRBV30 to TRBJ2-4; TRBD1 agrees at 7 bases. V trimming: 2 bases; J trimming: 5 bases; junction bases outside the gene matches: 15. The CDR3 is 17 amino acids. Germline V lookup: CDR1 GTSNPN, CDR2 SVGIG (reference sequence). CDR3 amino acids: CAWSLSRGQIQQNIQYF. In DNA form, the CDR3 reads TGTGCCTGGAGTCTCAGTAGGGGGCAAATTCAGCAAAACATTCAGTACTTC. The full variable domain, rest sourced from reference TRBV30 and TRBJ2-4, is SQTIHQWPATLVQPVGSPLSLECTVEGTSNPNLYWYRQAAGRGLQLLFYSVGIGQISSEVPQNLSASRPQDRQFILSSKKLLLSDSGFYLCAWSLSRGQIQQNIQYFGAGTRLSVL.

This clonotype was observed a handful of times. This chain links TRBV4-2 with TRBJ2-7; 9 nucleotides line up with TRBD2. The CDR3 spans 16 residues. V trimming: 0 bases; J trimming: 4 bases; junction bases outside the gene matches: 7. CDR1 and CDR2 (germline): LGHNA, YNFKEQ. The CDR3 DNA follows: TGTGCCAGCAGCCAAGATCGAGTAGCGGGGGTGTACGAGCAGTACTTC. This encodes CASSQDRVAGVYEQYF.

V gene TRBV20-1 combines with J gene TRBJ2-4; 10 bases match TRBD2. Judging by the DNA end, TRBJ2-7 fits better; the J call may be wrong. The CDR3 runs to 14 residues. Per germline, CDR1 DFQATT and CDR2 SNEGSKA (reference sequence). DNA of the CDR3: TGCAGTGCGACGCTAGCGGGGGTTCGGTACGAGCAGTACTTC. As protein: CSATLAGVRYEQYF.